A single sample is the source of the 25 T cell receptor beta chains below, sequenced in a study of OX40 agonist ivuxolimab in advanced cancers. Some clones are missing from TCRdb's copy, which holds only in-frame ones; the method was immunoSEQ multiplex PCR. The sample holds around 45,000 clones, around 87% seen once. Source: CD4+ or CD8+ T cells sorted from blood, taken in a trial of the OX40 agonist ivuxolimab. These receptors were taken from an adult with an advanced solid tumor such as melanoma, head and neck, liver or kidney cancer.

The genes are TRBV27 and TRBJ1-6, with a possible D match to TRBD1 (5 bases). This CDR3 has 14 residues. Per germline, CDR1 MNHEY and CDR2 SMNVEV (reference sequence). Trimming removed 9 bases from V and 4 bases from J, with 13 bases in between. The CDR3 nucleotides read TGTGCCAGTTCAAGGGGAGGTTATAATTCACCCCTCCACTTT. The encoded protein is CASSRGGYNSPLHF.

The CDR3 DNA is TGTGCCAGCAGCTCATACGCAGGGGGCGCGGGAAGCAATGAGCAGTTCTTC. Translation: CASSSYAGGAGSNEQFF. The chain has TRBV7-2 and TRBJ2-1, with 8 positions matching TRBD1. From germline, CDR1 is SGHTA and CDR2 FQGNSA. The junction had 14 bases not matched to a gene; V was cut back by 4 bases and J by 6 bases. This CDR3 has 17 residues.

The rearrangement links TRBV29-1 to TRBJ2-7; D unclear. CDR3 size: 12 residues. Germline CDR1 is SQVTM and CDR2 is ANQGSEA. Trimming left V 4 bases short and J 2 bases short, with 9 bases between. The CDR3 DNA follows: TGCAGCGTTGCGGACGGAACCTACGAGCAGTACTTC. It is translated as CSVADGTYEQYF.

This clone was picked up a small number of times. V gene TRBV7-6 combines with J gene TRBJ2-1; possible D gene TRBD1, 6 bases. The CDR3 has 15 residues. Germline CDR1 SGHVS, CDR2 FNYEAQ. Trimming shortened V by 4 bases and J by 2 bases, and 12 bases separated the two germline ends. The CDR3 nucleotides are TGTGCCAGCAGCTCGACAGGATCTACCTACAATGAGCAGTTCTTC. It translates to CASSSTGSTYNEQFF.

The chain is built from TRBV6-6 and TRBJ1-2, with D tentatively TRBD1 (6 bases). Per germline, CDR1 MNHNY and CDR2 SVGAGI (reference sequence). This CDR3 region has 16 residues. V was pared by 4 bases and J by 1 base, with 16 bases between. CDR3 sequence (DNA): TGTGCCAGCAGTTCGAAACAGGGAAGTGATAACTATGGCTACACCTTC. Protein: CASSSKQGSDNYGYTF.

The V and J genes are TRBV12-1 and TRBJ2-5; the D call TRBD2 from the table was never checked on the DNA. Gene TRBJ2-7 matches the end of the DNA better, so the J call may be wrong. TRBV12-1 represents a pseudogene. The CDR3 totals 15 residues. The CDR3 sequence: CASRPTSGGSYEQYF. CDR3 coding DNA: TGTGCCAGCAGACCTACTAGCGGGGGGTCCTACGAGCAGTACTTC.

This clone was seen a handful of times. CDR3 DNA: TGTGCCACCAGCAAATTGGCCGGGACTATGATGGCTGGGGCCAACGTCCTGACTTTC. This gives the protein CATSKLAGTMMAGANVLTF. The chain carries TRBV15 and TRBJ2-6; 7 bases align to TRBD2. Germline V gene data show CDR1 as LNHNV and CDR2 as YYDKDF (reference sequence). The V segment lost 4 bases and the J segment 2 bases; nucleotides outside the gene matches: 14. CDR3 length: 19 amino acids.

CDR3 coding DNA: TGCGCCAGCAGCCCCGGCCAGGGCCAGGAAAAACTGTTTTTT. Translated: CASSPGQGQEKLFF. The chain combines TRBV5-1 with TRBJ1-4, with D possibly TRBD1 on 5 matching bases. This CDR3 is 14 amino acids long. CDR1 and CDR2 from the germline V gene are SGHRS and YFSETQ. Trimming took 4 bases from V and 8 from J, leaving 15 bases between them. Full variable domain (remainder filled in from reference TRBV5-1 and TRBJ1-4): KAGVTQTPRYLIKTRGQQVTLSCSPISGHRSVSWYQQTPGQGLQFLFEYFSETQRNKGNFPGRFSGRQFSNSRSEMNVSTLELGDSALYLCASSPGQGQEKLFFGSGTQLSVL.

The J gene is TRBJ2-7, the V gene TRBV13; the D is unclear. The CDR3 has 12 amino acids. V lost 0 bases and J lost 5, with 5 bases in between. CDR1 and CDR2 (germline): PRHDT, FYEKMQ (reference sequence). The CDR3 loop reads CASSLGANEQYF. CDR3 in DNA: TGTGCCAGCAGCTTAGGAGCGAACGAGCAGTACTTC.

The CDR3 region is CASSVTGGEQFF. The CDR3 DNA is TGTGCCAGCAGTGTCACAGGAGGTGAGCAGTTCTTC. The chain couples TRBV6-4 to TRBJ2-1; possibly TRBD1 or TRBD2 for D (5 bases each). V lost 4 bases and J lost 9, with 10 bases in between. Germline V gene data show CDR1 as MRHNA and CDR2 as SNTAGT. The CDR3 runs 12 residues.

J is TRBJ1-2 and V is TRBV7-3; D not certain. The ends were cut back, 2 bases at V and 2 bases at J, with 9 bases in the middle. Germline assignment: CDR1 SGHTA and CDR2 FQGTGA. The CDR3 length is 14 residues. CDR3 protein: CASSLVTENYGYTF. The CDR3 DNA reads TGTGCCAGCAGCTTAGTCACGGAGAACTATGGCTACACCTTC.

The genes are TRBV7-8 and TRBJ2-7, with D unclear. The CDR3 loop spans 14 amino acids. Germline CDR1 is SGHVS and CDR2 is FQNEAQ. The V end lost 1 base, the J end lost 3 bases, and 10 bases lay between the germline ends. For the CDR3, the DNA is TGTGCCAGCAGCTTAGGTCCGGATAGCTACGAGCAGTACTTC. Translation gives CASSLGPDSYEQYF.

V gene TRBV30 combines with J gene TRBJ2-7; either TRBD1 or TRBD2 may fit D (5 bases each). CDR3 length: 13 amino acids. With 8 bases removed from V and 1 base from J, the gap between germline ends came to 15 bases. Germline-derived CDR1 and CDR2 are GTSNPN and SVGIG (reference sequence). The CDR3 DNA sequence: TGTGCCGGCCGGGACGTACCTTCCTACGAGCAGTACTTC. Translated: CAGRDVPSYEQYF.

A remark on this clone: This specimen includes other DNA sequences encoding the same CDR3. The chain employs TRBV9 and TRBJ1-2; 8 nucleotides line up with TRBD1. Germline V gene data show CDR1 as SGDLS and CDR2 as YYNGEE. The CDR3 loop spans 13 amino acids. After removal of 2 bases from V and 3 bases from J, the junction contained 0 bases not matched to a gene. The CDR3, as DNA: TGTGCCAGCAGCGTGGGACAGGACTATGGCTACACCTTC. This gives the protein CASSVGQDYGYTF. Variable domain in full (rest from reference TRBV9 and TRBJ1-2): DSGVTQTPKHLITATGQRVTLRCSPRSGDLSVYWYQQSLDQGLQFLIQYYNGEERAKGNILERFSAQQFPDLHSELNLSSLELGDSALYFCASSVGQDYGYTFGSGTRLTVV.

The chain has TRBV11-2 and TRBJ2-1, with unresolved D. The CDR3 is 14 amino acids. Germline V gene lookup returns CDR1 SGHAT and CDR2 FQNNGV. The germline V and J ends were trimmed by 1 base and 7 bases, with 11 bases remaining between them. As DNA, the CDR3 is TGTGCCAGCAGCTTAGTAAGCTTCAGGAATGAGCAGTTCTTC. It encodes CASSLVSFRNEQFF.

With regard to this clone: A read error may be the cause here, since a much bigger clone is one base away. This chain joins TRBV7-3 and TRBJ1-5, with D perhaps matching TRBD1 (5 bases). V lost 2 bases, J lost 2 bases, and 10 bases lay in between. The germline V gene has CDR1 SGHTA and CDR2 FQGTGA. This CDR3 comprises 15 residues. The CDR3, as DNA: TGTGCCAGCAGCTTAGTGGGGGATGGCAATCAGCCCCAGCATTTT. This encodes CASSLVGDGNQPQHF.

The rearrangement joins TRBV5-1 to TRBJ2-7; possibly TRBD1 for D (5 bases). Trimming pared 2 bases from V and 5 bases from J, leaving 14 bases between. Germline V gene sequence: CDR1 SGHRS, CDR2 YFSETQ. CDR3 length: 14 residues. CDR3 DNA: TGCGCCAGCAGCTTAGGTGGCAGGGAACACGAGCAGTACTTC. Its protein is CASSLGGREHEQYF.

The genes are TRBV5-1 and TRBJ2-5; 7 bases map to TRBD1. Germline V gene lookup returns CDR1 SGHRS and CDR2 YFSETQ. J gave up 2 bases and V 4 bases, and 8 bases lay outside the gene matches. The CDR3 is 15 residues long. The CDR3 bases are TGCGCCAGCAGCCTGCAGGGACAGCAACAAGAGACCCAGTACTTC. Protein product: CASSLQGQQQETQYF. The full variable domain, completed using reference TRBV5-1 and TRBJ2-5, is KAGVTQTPRYLIKTRGQQVTLSCSPISGHRSVSWYQQTPGQGLQFLFEYFSETQRNKGNFPGRFSGRQFSNSRSEMNVSTLELGDSALYLCASSLQGQQQETQYFGPGTRLLVL.

The chain employs TRBV7-2 and TRBJ1-2; D unclear. The length of the CDR3 is 11 residues. Germline V gene lookup returns CDR1 SGHTA and CDR2 FQGNSA. V was trimmed by 5 bases and J by 4 bases, leaving 5 bases between them. The CDR3 DNA follows: TGTGCCAGCAGCCGGTCCTATGGCTACACCTTC. Its translation: CASSRSYGYTF.

CDR3 DNA sequence: TGTGCCAGCAGCTTAATGATGGATTCACCCCTCCACTTT. It yields the protein CASSLMMDSPLHF. The gene calls are TRBV7-3 and TRBJ1-6, with D hard to call. Trimming cost V 1 base and J 8 bases, with 6 bases left between them. The CDR3 contains 13 residues. Germline CDR1 and CDR2: SGHTA and FQGTGA. Full variable domain (remainder filled in from reference TRBV7-3 and TRBJ1-6): GAGVSQTPSNKVTEKGKYVELRCDPISGHTALYWYRQSLGQGPEFLIYFQGTGAADDSGLPNDRFFAVRPEGSVSTLKIQRTERGDSAVYLCASSLMMDSPLHFGNGTRLTVT.

The chain carries TRBV15 and TRBJ2-6; D may be TRBD2 (5 bases). Per germline, CDR1 LNHNV and CDR2 YYDKDF (reference sequence). Trimming left V 2 bases short and J 2 bases short, with 10 bases between. The CDR3 is 16 amino acids. The CDR3: CATSRQSGTGANVLTF. The CDR3 DNA reads TGTGCCACCAGCAGACAGTCCGGGACTGGGGCCAACGTCCTGACTTTC.

The genes are TRBV2 and TRBJ2-7, with D possibly matching TRBD1 (6 bases). Germline lookup yields CDR1 SNHLY and CDR2 FYNNEI. V dropped 5 bases and J dropped 3 bases, with 14 bases sitting between them. The CDR3 has 14 amino acids. DNA for the CDR3: TGTGCCAGCAGTTACATTCAGGGGAACTACGAGCAGTACTTC. This translates into CASSYIQGNYEQYF.

The chain joins TRBV14 to TRBJ1-2; D might be TRBD1 (5 bases). V lost 4 bases and J lost 2, with 11 bases in between. Germline CDR1 SGHDN, CDR2 FVKESK. This CDR3 is 14 amino acids long. The CDR3, as DNA: TGTGCCAGCAGCCCCCGGGGGGGGAACTATGGCTACACCTTC. Translating it yields CASSPRGGNYGYTF.

The chain combines TRBV6-5 with TRBJ2-5, with D perhaps being TRBD1 or TRBD2 (6 bases each). Germline V lookup: CDR1 MNHEY, CDR2 SVGAGI. The CDR3 runs to 12 residues. Trimming took 6 bases from V and 5 from J, leaving 10 bases between them. CDR3 bases: TGTGCCAGCAGAAGGGGGGTGGAGACCCAGTACTTC. The encoded protein is CASRRGVETQYF.

The table lists this clone with a count of one. V and J are TRBV28 and TRBJ1-6; 9 nucleotides match TRBD1. CDR3 length: 15 residues. Germline values: CDR1 MDHEN, CDR2 SYDVKM. Trimming took 8 bases from V and 7 from J; bases not matched to a gene: 9. CDR3 residues: CASGTGRSMNSPLHF. The CDR3 bases are TGTGCCAGCGGGACAGGGAGGTCCATGAATTCACCCCTCCACTTT.